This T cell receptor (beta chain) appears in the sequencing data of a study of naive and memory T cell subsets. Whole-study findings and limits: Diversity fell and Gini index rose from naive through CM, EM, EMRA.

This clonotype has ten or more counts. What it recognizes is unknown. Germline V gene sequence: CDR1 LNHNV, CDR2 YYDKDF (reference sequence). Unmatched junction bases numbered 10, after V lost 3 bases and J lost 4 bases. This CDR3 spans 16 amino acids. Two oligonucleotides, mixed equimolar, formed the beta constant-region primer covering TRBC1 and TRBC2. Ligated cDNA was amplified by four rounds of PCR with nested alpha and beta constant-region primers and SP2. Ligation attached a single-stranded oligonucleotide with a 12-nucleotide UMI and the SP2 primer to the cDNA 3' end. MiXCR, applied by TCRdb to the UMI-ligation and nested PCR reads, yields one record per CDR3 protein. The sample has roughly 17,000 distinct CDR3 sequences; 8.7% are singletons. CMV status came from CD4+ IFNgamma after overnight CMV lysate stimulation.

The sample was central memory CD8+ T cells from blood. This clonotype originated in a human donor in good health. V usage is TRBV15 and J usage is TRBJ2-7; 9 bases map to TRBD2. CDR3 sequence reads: CATSSANLAGAYEQYF. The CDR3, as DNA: TGTGCCACCAGCAGCGCAAATTTAGCGGGAGCGTACGAGCAGTACTTC.